Listed below are T cell receptor beta chains from one sample, sequenced in a study of cytomegalovirus exposure and HLA in healthy donors. Generated by immunoSEQ multiplex PCR, the TCRdb table keeps only in-frame clones and is missing some. The sample holds 100,000 to 150,000 clones, about 74% seen once. Sequences were obtained from PBMCs. The receptor set was obtained from a middle-aged man in good health and CMV-seropositive. Each CDR3 is given with its conserved first and last residue. The D gene is left open where the match is weak. The listing skips clone size in some rows; elsewhere it reads once, few, many or a size class.

cdr3_length: 17
d_call: NA
clone_size: once
j_call: TRBJ1-3
v_call: TRBV5-1
cdr3_aa: CASSLGAGASSGNTIYF
cdr3_nt: TGCGCCAGCAGCTTGGGGGCTGGCGCGAGCTCTGGAAACACCATATATTTT

cdr3_length: 18
d_call: TRBD2
clone_size: NA
j_call: TRBJ2-1
v_call: TRBV2
cdr3_aa: CASSEVAGATSSYNEQFF
cdr3_nt: TGTGCCAGCAGTGAAGTAGCGGGGGCAACGTCGTCTTACAATGAGCAGTTCTTC

cdr3_length: 14
d_call: TRBD1
clone_size: NA
j_call: TRBJ1-1
v_call: TRBV5-1
cdr3_aa: CASSSDTGGRSAFF
cdr3_nt: TGCGCCAGCAGCTCCGATACAGGGGGCAGATCAGCTTTCTTT

cdr3_length: 20
d_call: TRBD1
clone_size: NA
j_call: TRBJ2-7
v_call: TRBV18
cdr3_aa: CASSPLGGTGAPRATYEQYF
cdr3_nt: TGTGCCAGCTCACCATTGGGCGGGACAGGGGCCCCTCGAGCTACCTACGAGCAGTACTTC

cdr3_length: 16
d_call: NA
clone_size: NA
j_call: TRBJ2-1
v_call: TRBV19
cdr3_aa: CASSPWTRSSYNEQFF
cdr3_nt: TGTGCCAGTAGTCCTTGGACAAGAAGCTCCTACAATGAGCAGTTCTTC

cdr3_length: 15
d_call: TRBD2
clone_size: once
j_call: TRBJ2-2
v_call: TRBV30
cdr3_aa: CAWRLAAGRAGELFF
cdr3_nt: TGTGCCTGGAGGTTAGCGGCAGGGAGGGCCGGGGAGCTGTTTTTT

cdr3_length: 16
d_call: TRBD2
clone_size: NA
j_call: TRBJ2-5
v_call: TRBV7-2
cdr3_aa: CASSLGIAGGQETQYF
cdr3_nt: TGTGCCAGCAGCTTAGGGATAGCGGGGGGACAAGAGACCCAGTACTTC

cdr3_length: 15
d_call: TRBD1
clone_size: NA
j_call: TRBJ2-1
v_call: TRBV27
cdr3_aa: CASTSGDRGFSEQFF
cdr3_nt: TGTGCCAGCACCAGTGGGGACAGGGGGTTTAGTGAGCAGTTCTTC

cdr3_length: 12
d_call: NA
clone_size: NA
j_call: TRBJ1-2
v_call: TRBV6-4
cdr3_aa: CASSAEGYGYTF
cdr3_nt: TGTGCCAGCAGTGCTGAGGGCTATGGCTACACCTTC

cdr3_length: 15
d_call: NA
clone_size: NA
j_call: TRBJ1-6
v_call: TRBV27
cdr3_aa: CASSPQALHNSPLHF
cdr3_nt: TGTGCCAGCAGTCCTCAGGCCCTCCATAATTCACCCCTCCACTTT